This entry lists 27 T cell receptor beta chains sequenced from one sample in a study of response to subunit inactivated influenza vaccine. MiXCR, applied by TCRdb to the RT-PCR reads, yields one record per CDR3 protein. The repertoire holds 500,000 to 650,000 distinct CDR3 sequences, less than 10% seen once, with 13% in the top ten. Sequenced here: PBMCs from blood, sampled less than 30 months after vaccination. Receptors originate from a man aged 50 to 69 who received an inactivated influenza vaccine.

Concerning this clonotype: It may be a read error: a sequence one base away is much more abundant. The chain couples TRBV3-1 to TRBJ2-7; D remains ambiguous. The germline gives CDR1 LGHDT, CDR2 YNNKEL (reference sequence). The CDR3 is 12 residues long. In nucleotides, the CDR3 is TGTGGCAGCAGCCAAGTAAACTACGAGCAGTACTTC. Protein product: CGSSQVNYEQYF.

This clonotype was picked up many times. J is TRBJ1-6 and V is TRBV7-9; TRBD1 might be the D (5 bases). The V gene's germline CDR1 is SEHNR and CDR2 FQNEAQ (reference sequence). V gave up 5 bases and J gave up 8 bases, with 13 bases separating them. The CDR3 has 14 residues. CDR3 DNA: TGTGCCAGCAGCGCCGGGACCTTCCATTCACCCCTCCACTTT. This translates into CASSAGTFHSPLHF.

This clonotype was picked up many times. V and J are TRBV2 and TRBJ2-3; perhaps TRBD1 as D (5 bases). Germline CDR1 SNHLY, CDR2 FYNNEI. The length of the CDR3 is 14 residues. V gave up 7 bases and J gave up 0 bases, with 11 bases separating them. In DNA form, the CDR3 reads TGTGCCAGCAATCTACAGGTTAGCACAGATACGCAGTATTTT. Amino acid sequence: CASNLQVSTDTQYF.

CDR3 bases: TGTGCCAGCAGCGTAACAGCAGGACAGGGCTTCTACGAGCAGTACTTC. Amino acid sequence: CASSVTAGQGFYEQYF. This chain links TRBV9 with TRBJ2-7, with 8 bases matching TRBD1. The V and J ends lost 1 base and 3 bases, in that order; junction bases with no gene match: 9. The CDR3 totals 16 residues. Germline CDR1 reads SGDLS; CDR2 reads YYNGEE.

This clonotype was counted at least ten times. The gene calls are TRBV30 and TRBJ1-3; 9 nucleotides agree with TRBD1. The junction had 11 bases not matched to a gene; V was cut back by 2 bases and J by 3 bases. This CDR3 has 17 amino acids. The germline V gene has CDR1 GTSNPN and CDR2 SVGIG (reference sequence). CDR3 amino acids: CAWSRAGTGTIGNTIYF. In DNA, the CDR3 is TGTGCCTGGAGTAGAGCCGGGACAGGGACTATTGGAAACACCATATATTTT.

Ten or more counts support this clonotype. The chain combines TRBV10-3 with TRBJ2-2; D perhaps matches TRBD2 (5 bases). The CDR3 contains 13 residues. Trimming removed 4 bases from V and 13 bases from J, with 16 bases in between. The germline V gene encodes CDR1 ENHRY and CDR2 SYGVKD. The CDR3: CAISVGGRVGLFF. The CDR3 nucleotides are TGTGCCATCAGTGTTGGAGGTCGGGTGGGGCTGTTTTTT.

This clonotype was observed at least ten times. The chain joins TRBV10-3 to TRBJ2-5; tentative D call: TRBD2 (6 bases). The CDR3 contains 12 residues. CDR1 ENHRY and CDR2 SYGVKD come from the germline V gene. Between the trimmed V and J ends, which lost 11 bases and 4 bases, there was a span of 14 bases. CDR3 residues: CAASFSGETQYF. CDR3 DNA: TGTGCCGCGTCGTTTAGCGGAGAGACCCAGTACTTC.

This clonotype was recorded at least ten times. Here the CDR3 DNA reads TGTGCCAGCAGCACACAAAAGCGGGAGGCTCCGTACTTC. The encoded protein is CASSTQKREAPYF. The J gene is TRBJ2-5, the V gene TRBV11-1, with 9 bases matching TRBD2. V lost 5 bases to trimming and J lost 13 bases; unmatched junction nucleotides: 11. The CDR3 is 13 residues long. CDR1 and CDR2 (germline): SGHAT, FQDESV (reference sequence).

This clonotype was counted at least ten times. This rearrangement joins TRBV28 to TRBJ2-7; 9 bases agree with TRBD1. The V and J ends lost 8 bases and 4 bases, in that order; junction bases with no gene match: 9. Germline V gene sequence: CDR1 MDHEN, CDR2 SYDVKM. The CDR3 totals 14 residues. DNA for the CDR3: TGTGCCAGCCGTTCGACGGGACAGGGTTACGAGCAGTACTTC. Translated, it gives CASRSTGQGYEQYF.

The J gene is TRBJ2-7, the V gene TRBV6-1; 13 bases are a match to TRBD2. The germline V gene encodes CDR1 MNHNS and CDR2 SASEGT. The CDR3 is made up of 19 amino acids. The J segment lost 2 bases and the V segment lost 5 bases, leaving 15 bases of the junction unmatched. CDR3 nucleotide sequence: TGTGCCAGCAGTAGAAATCCGGGACTAGCGGGACCCACCCCCTACGAGCAGTACTTC. This sequence encodes CASSRNPGLAGPTPYEQYF.

This clonotype occurred a few times. This rearrangement joins TRBV7-2 to TRBJ1-2; TRBD1 is a possible D gene (5 bases). Germline CDR1 SGHTA, CDR2 FQGNSA. The germline V and J ends were trimmed by 2 bases and 9 bases, with 10 bases remaining between them. The CDR3 is made up of 12 amino acids. The CDR3 reads CASSLYQGSYTF. CDR3 bases: TGTGCCAGCAGCTTATATCAGGGAAGCTACACCTTC.

This clonotype came up many times. This chain joins TRBV19 and TRBJ1-5; TRBD1 aligns across 7 bases. Per germline, CDR1 LNHDA and CDR2 SQIVND (reference sequence). This CDR3 has 15 residues. The J segment lost 3 bases and the V segment lost 7 bases, leaving 9 bases of the junction unmatched. Written as DNA, the CDR3 is TGTGCCAGTAAGACCGGGACAGCCAACAATCAGCCCCAGCATTTT. Its protein product is CASKTGTANNQPQHF.

The V gene is TRBV20-1, the J gene TRBJ1-5, with TRBD1 matching over 10 bases. Losses at the gene ends were 6 bases for V and 7 bases for J; bases not matched to a gene: 9. The CDR3 is made up of 14 amino acids. The germline gives CDR1 DFQATT, CDR2 SNEGSKA (reference sequence). The CDR3: CSAQRTGGTQPQHF. The CDR3 DNA is TGCAGTGCCCAACGGACAGGGGGTACACAGCCCCAGCATTTT.

The chain joins TRBV7-2 to TRBJ1-1; 8 bases map to TRBD1. CDR3 length equals 15 residues. CDR1 and CDR2 (germline): SGHTA, FQGNSA. V trimming: 1 base; J trimming: 1 base; junction bases outside the gene matches: 2. The CDR3 DNA is TGTGCCAGCAGCTTAGGGACAGGGTCGAACACTGAAGCTTTCTTT. Translating it yields CASSLGTGSNTEAFF.

This clonotype has a count of ten or more. The V and J genes are TRBV29-1 and TRBJ1-2; D is ambiguous. The CDR3 consists of 13 residues. Germline CDR1 reads SQVTM; CDR2 reads ANQGSEA. The germline V and J ends were trimmed by 6 bases and 0 bases, with 11 bases remaining between them. The CDR3 loop is CSVSKGPNYGYTF. In nucleotides, the CDR3 is TGCAGCGTCTCGAAGGGCCCTAACTATGGCTACACCTTC.

In its sample, this clonotype was seen many times. In nucleotides, the CDR3 is TGTGCCAGCAGCTTCCTTTCACAGGCCGCAGCCCAGTTCTTC. It specifies CASSFLSQAAAQFF. The V call is TRBV7-2, the J call TRBJ2-1; a weak D match, TRBD1 (5 bases). This CDR3 spans 14 amino acids. Germline loops: CDR1 SGHTA, CDR2 FQGNSA. Trimming stripped 3 bases from V and 13 bases from J, with 19 bases between.

This rearrangement joins TRBV20-1 to TRBJ1-3, with TRBD1 identical over 9 bases. CDR3 length: 17 residues. With 6 bases clipped from V and 4 bases from J, the junction kept 16 bases outside the gene matches. CDR1 and CDR2 from the germline V gene are DFQATT and SNEGSKA (reference sequence). For the CDR3, the DNA is TGCAGTGCAACCGGGACAGGGTCCCTCACTCAAGGAAACACCATATATTTT. It is translated as CSATGTGSLTQGNTIYF.

This chain links TRBV29-1 with TRBJ2-1, with a possible D match to TRBD1 (5 bases). Germline CDR1 is SQVTM and CDR2 is ANQGSEA. The CDR3 is 14 residues long. V lost 7 bases to trimming and J lost 5 bases, with 18 bases between them. CDR3 sequence: CSAILIDSNNEQFF. The CDR3 DNA follows: TGCAGCGCCATTCTAATAGACAGTAACAATGAGCAGTTCTTC.

This clonotype came up many times. The chain carries TRBV29-1 and TRBJ1-1, with D unclear. Germline CDR1 reads SQVTM; CDR2 reads ANQGSEA. This CDR3 has 12 residues. V gave up 4 bases and J gave up 6 bases, with 12 bases separating them. The CDR3 coding sequence is TGCAGCGTTGTGACCACAGCCTCTGAAGCTTTCTTT. This sequence encodes CSVVTTASEAFF.

A few counts support this clonotype. The J gene is TRBJ2-7, the V gene TRBV20-1; 10 bases map to TRBD2. Germline values: CDR1 DFQATT, CDR2 SNEGSKA (reference sequence). This CDR3 comprises 14 residues. The J segment lost 6 bases and the V segment lost 1 base, leaving 6 bases of the junction unmatched. This CDR3 reads CSARAAGGHGEQYF. Written as DNA, the CDR3 is TGCAGTGCTAGAGCAGCGGGAGGGCACGGCGAGCAGTACTTC.

The chain employs TRBV7-2 and TRBJ1-5; D is ambiguous. Germline V gene sequence: CDR1 SGHTA, CDR2 FQGNSA. The V end lost 2 bases, the J end lost 6 bases, and 14 bases lay between the germline ends. This CDR3 has 15 amino acids. CDR3 in DNA: TGTGCCAGCAGCTTATCCGGTAGTGGGAGTCAGCCCCAGCATTTT. It specifies CASSLSGSGSQPQHF.

This clonotype was found a few times. The chain joins TRBV7-8 to TRBJ2-1; 7 bases are shared with TRBD2. The CDR3 has 15 residues. Germline trimming cut 5 bases from V and 1 base from J; bases unmatched to any gene: 5. Germline CDR1 SGHVS, CDR2 FQNEAQ. The CDR3 DNA follows: TGTGCCAGCAGCGGACTAGTTCATTCCTACAATGAGCAGTTCTTC. Amino acids: CASSGLVHSYNEQFF. The complete variable domain, with remaining parts taken from reference TRBV7-8 and TRBJ2-1, reads GAGVSQSPRYKVAKRGQDVALRCDPISGHVSLFWYQQALGQGPEFLTYFQNEAQLDKSGLPSDRFFAERPEGSVSTLKIQRTQQEDSAVYLCASSGLVHSYNEQFFGPGTRLTVL.

This clonotype was detected many times. The chain uses TRBV6-5 and TRBJ2-1; D is perhaps TRBD2 (6 bases). This CDR3 spans 18 amino acids. V lost 2 bases and J 0 bases, leaving 17 bases between the germline ends. CDR1 MNHEY and CDR2 SVGAGI come from the germline V gene. CDR3 DNA sequence: TGTGCCAGCAGTTACCCCCGGGACTCGGCGTACTCCTACAATGAGCAGTTCTTC. Translated: CASSYPRDSAYSYNEQFF.

This clonotype was found many times. The chain is built from TRBV11-3 and TRBJ2-1; D might be TRBD1 (6 bases). Germline V gives CDR1 SGHNT, CDR2 YENEEA. CDR3 length equals 13 residues. The germline V and J ends were trimmed by 5 bases and 7 bases, with 12 bases remaining between them. CDR3 sequence: CASSVNRDNEQFF. In nucleotides, the CDR3 is TGTGCCAGCAGCGTGAACAGGGATAATGAGCAGTTCTTC.

This clonotype was counted between two and nine times. The rearrangement links TRBV6-2 or TRBV6-3 to TRBJ1-5; D may be TRBD1 (5 bases). Per the germline V gene, CDR1 is MNHEY and CDR2 is SVGEGT. This CDR3 has 14 amino acids. V was cut by 6 bases and J by 7 bases, with 16 bases left in between. The CDR3 DNA reads TGTGCCAGCAGAAGTCAGGGTTTTCGGCAGCCCCAGCATTTT. As protein: CASRSQGFRQPQHF.

This clonotype was counted a few times. The chain links TRBV20-1 to TRBJ1-4; 11 nucleotides agree with TRBD1. With V trimmed by 6 bases and J by 5 bases, 8 bases remained unmatched. CDR3 length: 15 amino acids. CDR1 is DFQATT, CDR2 SNEGSKA, per germline (reference sequence). The CDR3 here is CSAPRTGGVNEKLFF. Written as DNA, the CDR3 is TGCAGTGCACCGCGGACAGGGGGCGTCAATGAAAAACTGTTTTTT.

The sample holds a few counts of this clonotype. The CDR3 loop reads CATGGTDNEQFF. The CDR3 DNA follows: TGTGCAACGGGAGGGACCGACAATGAGCAGTTCTTC. The chain has TRBV10-3 and TRBJ2-1, with 8 bases aligning to TRBD2. In germline, CDR1 is ENHRY, CDR2 SYGVKD. CDR3 length equals 12 residues.